This is a list of T cell receptor beta chains from one sample in a study of T-cell reconstitution after alpha-beta-depleted transplantation in children. TCRdb called the PCR reads again in MiXCR, with one record for every CDR3 protein. The sample holds 550,000 to 800,000 distinct CDR3 sequences, about an eighth seen once. Sequenced material: PBMCs, taken before TCRalphabeta/CD19-depleted stem cell transplant. Source of these receptors: a girl aged 2 to 10 with congenital amegakaryocytic thrombocytopenia, due to receive a stem cell transplant. CDR3s leave out the opening cysteine and the closing phenylalanine or tryptophan. Fields, in order: V gene, J gene, CDR3 protein.

TRBV6-5	TRBJ2-3	ASSLADALHSSTDTQY
TRBV12-3/TRBV12-4	TRBJ2-1	ASSGGQSYNEQF
TRBV10-3	TRBJ2-3	AISGEGLGPDTQY
TRBV7-9	TRBJ2-3	ASSSPPLSGATDTQY
TRBV5-1	TRBJ1-1	ASSLVGTGNTEAF
TRBV12-3/TRBV12-4	TRBJ1-2	ASDGPPNYGYT
TRBV7-6	TRBJ2-3	ASSSTLAGPDTQY
TRBV18	TRBJ2-5	ASSDRAETQY
TRBV10-2	TRBJ2-1	ASSESGSGNEQF
TRBV29-1	TRBJ2-5	SVRQLASQETQY
TRBV2	TRBJ2-3	ASSESDPGDTQY
TRBV28	TRBJ2-7	ASSSDRSRY
TRBV7-8	TRBJ2-7	ASSFSGTRDEQY
TRBV20-1	TRBJ2-1	SPSGSYNEQF